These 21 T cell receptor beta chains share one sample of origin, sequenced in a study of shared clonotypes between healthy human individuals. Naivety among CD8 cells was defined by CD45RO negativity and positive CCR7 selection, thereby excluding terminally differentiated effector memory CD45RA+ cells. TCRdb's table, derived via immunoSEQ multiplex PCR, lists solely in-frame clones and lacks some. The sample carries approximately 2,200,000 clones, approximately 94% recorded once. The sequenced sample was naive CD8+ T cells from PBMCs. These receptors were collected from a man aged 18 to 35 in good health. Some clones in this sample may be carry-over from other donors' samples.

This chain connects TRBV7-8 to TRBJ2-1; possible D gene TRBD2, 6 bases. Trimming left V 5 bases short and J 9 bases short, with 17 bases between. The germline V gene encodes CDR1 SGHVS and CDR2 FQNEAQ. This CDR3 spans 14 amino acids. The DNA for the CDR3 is TGTGCCAGCAGCCTCGGGGCGGGAAGTGGTGAGCAGTTCTTC. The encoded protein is CASSLGAGSGEQFF. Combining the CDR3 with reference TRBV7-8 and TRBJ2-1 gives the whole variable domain GAGVSQSPRYKVAKRGQDVALRCDPISGHVSLFWYQQALGQGPEFLTYFQNEAQLDKSGLPSDRFFAERPEGSVSTLKIQRTQQEDSAVYLCASSLGAGSGEQFFGPGTRLTVL.

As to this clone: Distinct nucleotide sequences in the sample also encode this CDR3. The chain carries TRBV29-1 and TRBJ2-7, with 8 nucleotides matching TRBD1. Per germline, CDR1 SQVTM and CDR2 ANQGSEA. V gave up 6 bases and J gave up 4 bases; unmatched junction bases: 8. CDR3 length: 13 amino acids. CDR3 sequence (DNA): TGCAGCGTAGGGACAGGTGAAAGTTACGAGCAGTACTTC. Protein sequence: CSVGTGESYEQYF.

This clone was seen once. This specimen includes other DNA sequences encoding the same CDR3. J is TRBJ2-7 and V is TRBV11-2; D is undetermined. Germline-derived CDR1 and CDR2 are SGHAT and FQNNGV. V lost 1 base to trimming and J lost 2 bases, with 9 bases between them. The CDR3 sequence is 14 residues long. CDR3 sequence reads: CASSLVGGAYEQYF. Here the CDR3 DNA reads TGTGCCAGCAGCTTAGTCGGTGGAGCCTACGAGCAGTACTTC.

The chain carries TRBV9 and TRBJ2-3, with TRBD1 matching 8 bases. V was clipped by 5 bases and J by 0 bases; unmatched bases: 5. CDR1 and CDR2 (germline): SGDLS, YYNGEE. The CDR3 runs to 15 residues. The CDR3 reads CASRSGQASTDTQYF. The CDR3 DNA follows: TGTGCCAGCAGATCGGGACAGGCTAGCACAGATACGCAGTATTTT.

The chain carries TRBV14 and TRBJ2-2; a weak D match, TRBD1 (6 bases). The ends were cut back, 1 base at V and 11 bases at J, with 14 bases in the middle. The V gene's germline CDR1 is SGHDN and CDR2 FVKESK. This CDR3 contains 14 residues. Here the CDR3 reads CASSQVMGAGELFF. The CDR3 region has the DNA TGTGCCAGCAGCCAAGTGATGGGGGCAGGAGAGCTGTTTTTT. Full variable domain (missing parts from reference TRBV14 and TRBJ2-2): EAGVTQFPSHSVIEKGQTVTLRCDPISGHDNLYWYRRVMGKEIKFLLHFVKESKQDESGMPNNRFLAERTGGTYSTLKVQPAELEDSGVYFCASSQVMGAGELFFGEGSRLTVL.

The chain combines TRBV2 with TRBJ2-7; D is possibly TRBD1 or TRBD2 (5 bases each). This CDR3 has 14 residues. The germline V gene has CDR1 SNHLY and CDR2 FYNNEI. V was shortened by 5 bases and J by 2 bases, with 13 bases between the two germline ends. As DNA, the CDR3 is TGTGCCAGCAGTACCCGGGGCGGAACCTACGAGCAGTACTTC. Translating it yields CASSTRGGTYEQYF.

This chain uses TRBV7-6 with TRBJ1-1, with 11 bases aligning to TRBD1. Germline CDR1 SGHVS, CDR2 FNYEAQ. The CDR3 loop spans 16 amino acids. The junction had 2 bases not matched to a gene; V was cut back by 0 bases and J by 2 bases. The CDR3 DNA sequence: TGTGCCAGCAGCTTAGCGGGGACAGGGGGAAACACTGAAGCTTTCTTT. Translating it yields CASSLAGTGGNTEAFF.

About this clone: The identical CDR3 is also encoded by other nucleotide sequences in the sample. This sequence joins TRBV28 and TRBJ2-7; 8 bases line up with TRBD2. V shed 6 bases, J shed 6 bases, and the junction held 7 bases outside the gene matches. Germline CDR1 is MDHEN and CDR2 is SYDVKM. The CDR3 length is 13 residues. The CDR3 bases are TGTGCCAGCAGCCTGGCGGGGGGCCTCGAGCAGTACTTC. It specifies CASSLAGGLEQYF.

The CDR3, as DNA: TGTGCCAGCAGCCTCCGGACTGACCCAGATACGCAGTATTTT. Protein product: CASSLRTDPDTQYF. V usage is TRBV7-8 and J usage is TRBJ2-3; possibly TRBD2 for D (5 bases). Germline V gene lookup returns CDR1 SGHVS and CDR2 FQNEAQ. Trimming left V 5 bases short and J 4 bases short, with 13 bases between. The CDR3 runs 14 residues.

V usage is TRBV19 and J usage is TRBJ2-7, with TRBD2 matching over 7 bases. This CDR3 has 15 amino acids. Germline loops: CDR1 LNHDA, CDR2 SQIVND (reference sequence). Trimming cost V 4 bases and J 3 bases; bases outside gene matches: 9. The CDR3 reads CASSTTSSGFYEQYF. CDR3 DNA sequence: TGTGCCAGTAGTACCACCTCTAGCGGCTTCTACGAGCAGTACTTC.

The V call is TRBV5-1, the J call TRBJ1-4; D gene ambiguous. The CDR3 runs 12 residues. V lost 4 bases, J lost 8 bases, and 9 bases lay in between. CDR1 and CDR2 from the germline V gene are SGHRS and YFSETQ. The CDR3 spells CASSLGREKLFF. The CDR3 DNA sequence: TGCGCCAGCAGCCTCGGGAGGGAAAAACTGTTTTTT.

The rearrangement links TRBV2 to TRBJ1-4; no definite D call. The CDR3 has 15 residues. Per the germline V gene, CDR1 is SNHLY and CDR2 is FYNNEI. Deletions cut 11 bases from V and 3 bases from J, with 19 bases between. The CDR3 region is CADKDLRGANEKLFF. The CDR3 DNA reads TGTGCCGACAAAGATCTGAGAGGTGCTAATGAAAAACTGTTTTTT.

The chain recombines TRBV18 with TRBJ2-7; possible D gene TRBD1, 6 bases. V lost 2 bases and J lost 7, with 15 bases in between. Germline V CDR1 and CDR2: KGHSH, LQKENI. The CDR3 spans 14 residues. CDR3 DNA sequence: TGTGCCAGCTCACCAAGTTACAGGGATGGGGAGCAGTACTTC. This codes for CASSPSYRDGEQYF.

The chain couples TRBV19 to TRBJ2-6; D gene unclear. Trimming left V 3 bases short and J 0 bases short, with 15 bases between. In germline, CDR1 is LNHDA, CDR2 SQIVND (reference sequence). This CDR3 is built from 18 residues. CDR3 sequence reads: CASSMVGISISGANVLTF. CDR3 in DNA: TGTGCCAGTAGTATGGTGGGGATCTCTATCTCTGGGGCCAACGTCCTGACTTTC.

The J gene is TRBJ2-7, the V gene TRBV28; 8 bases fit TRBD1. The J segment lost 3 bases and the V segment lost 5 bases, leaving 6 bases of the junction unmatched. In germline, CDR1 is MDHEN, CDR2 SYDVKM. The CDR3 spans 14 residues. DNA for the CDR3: TGTGCCAGCAGTGCACAGGGGGTACGCTACGAGCAGTACTTC. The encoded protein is CASSAQGVRYEQYF.

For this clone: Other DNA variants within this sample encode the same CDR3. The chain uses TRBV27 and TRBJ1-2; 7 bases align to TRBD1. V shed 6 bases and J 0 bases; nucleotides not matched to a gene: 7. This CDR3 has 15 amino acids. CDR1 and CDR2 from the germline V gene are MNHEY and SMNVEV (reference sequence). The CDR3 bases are TGTGCCAGCAGCCCCCTGGGACAGCCTAACTATGGCTACACCTTC. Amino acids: CASSPLGQPNYGYTF.

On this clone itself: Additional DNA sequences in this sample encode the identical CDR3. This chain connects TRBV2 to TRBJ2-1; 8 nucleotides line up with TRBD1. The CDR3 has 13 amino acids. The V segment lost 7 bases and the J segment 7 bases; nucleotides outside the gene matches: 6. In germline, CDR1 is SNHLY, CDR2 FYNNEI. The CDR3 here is CASIGQGANEQFF. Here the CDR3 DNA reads TGTGCCAGCATAGGCCAGGGGGCGAATGAGCAGTTCTTC.

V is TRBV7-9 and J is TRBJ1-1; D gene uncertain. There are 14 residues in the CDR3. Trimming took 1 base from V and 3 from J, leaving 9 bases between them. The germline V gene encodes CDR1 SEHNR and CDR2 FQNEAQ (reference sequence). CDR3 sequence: CASSLVYEDTEAFF. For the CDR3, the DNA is TGTGCCAGCAGCTTAGTTTATGAGGACACTGAAGCTTTCTTT.

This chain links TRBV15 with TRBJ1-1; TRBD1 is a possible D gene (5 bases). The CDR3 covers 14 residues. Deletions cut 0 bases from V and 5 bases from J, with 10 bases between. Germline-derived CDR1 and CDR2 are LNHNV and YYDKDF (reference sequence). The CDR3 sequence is CATSRDRDSTEAFF. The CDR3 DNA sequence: TGTGCCACCAGCAGAGATCGTGACAGTACTGAAGCTTTCTTT.

CDR3 sequence reads: CASAPPSGRSSYEQYF. The CDR3 bases are TGTGCCAGCGCCCCTCCGAGCGGGAGGTCCTCCTACGAGCAGTACTTC. The chain links TRBV7-8 to TRBJ2-7; 9 bases are a match to TRBD2. Trimming removed 8 bases from V and 0 bases from J; junction bases left unmatched: 11. The CDR3 contains 16 residues. Per the germline V gene, CDR1 is SGHVS and CDR2 is FQNEAQ.

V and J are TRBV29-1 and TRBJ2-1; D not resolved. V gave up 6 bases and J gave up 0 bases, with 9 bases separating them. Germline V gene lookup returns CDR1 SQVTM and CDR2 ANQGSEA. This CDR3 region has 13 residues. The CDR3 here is CSVEQSSYNEQFF. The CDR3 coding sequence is TGCAGCGTAGAGCAAAGCTCCTACAATGAGCAGTTCTTC.